These T cell receptor beta chains were read from a single sample in a study of T cells after yellow fever vaccination. In TCRdb, the 5' RACE reads were re-called with MiXCR into one record per CDR3 protein. This table has just over 250,000 distinct CDR3 sequences, about 5.2% appearing once. Specimen: CD4+ T cells sorted from PBMCs, collected on the day of the yellow fever booster vaccination. The receptors here all came from a man between 18 and 29 years old who received the YFV17D yellow fever vaccine. CDR3s include the opening cysteine and the closing phenylalanine or tryptophan. The D gene is left open where the match is weak. Clone size is shown for a subset of rows, as once, few, many or a class of expanded clone.

J gene,clone size,V gene,D gene,CDR3 DNA,CDR3 protein
TRBJ1-1,.,TRBV5-1,.,TGCGCCAGCAGCTTGGAGGTGACAGCTAACACTGAAGCTTTCTTT,CASSLEVTANTEAFF
TRBJ2-7,few,TRBV6-5,.,TGTGCCAGCAGACGCGGACAGATCTCCTACGAGCAGTACTTC,CASRRGQISYEQYF
TRBJ1-2,.,TRBV5-1,TRBD1,TGCGCCAGCAGCTTGGGACAGGGGGCGCAAGGCTATGGCTACACCTTC,CASSLGQGAQGYGYTF
TRBJ2-7,few,TRBV6-5,.,TGTGCCAGTAGCCACCGGAGGGTCAGCGGGCTCATCTACGAGCAGTACTTC,CASSHRRVSGLIYEQYF
TRBJ2-4,few,TRBV12-3/TRBV12-4,.,TGTGCCAGCAGCCCCATGGGTCTAGCCAAAAACATTCAGTACTTC,CASSPMGLAKNIQYF
TRBJ1-1,few,TRBV10-3,TRBD1,TGTGCCATCAGGACAGGGATTAACACTGAAGCTTTCTTT,CAIRTGINTEAFF
TRBJ1-6,.,TRBV11-1,.,TGTGCCAGCAGCTTCCGGACGGAGTCACCCCTCCACTTT,CASSFRTESPLHF
TRBJ1-4,few,TRBV4-2,.,TGTGCCAGCAGCCAAGATGCGGGACCTTTCGATGAAAAACTGTTTTTT,CASSQDAGPFDEKLFF
TRBJ1-4,.,TRBV27,.,TGTGCCAGCAGTTTCGGGCTGTCTAATGAAAAACTGTTTTTT,CASSFGLSNEKLFF
TRBJ2-1,many,TRBV9,TRBD2,TGTGCCAGCAGTGTTAGCGGGGAGAGCTCCTACAATGAGCAGTTCTTC,CASSVSGESSYNEQFF
TRBJ2-3,.,TRBV20-1,.,TGCAGTGCTAGCCAGGGGTGGGGATTAAGTACGCAGTATTTT,CSASQGWGLSTQYF
TRBJ2-7,.,TRBV3-1,TRBD1,TGTGCCAGCAGCCACTCGGACAGGGACCTCTCCGAGCAGTACTTC,CASSHSDRDLSEQYF
TRBJ2-7,few,TRBV20-1,TRBD2,TGCAGTGCTAGATTCAGCGGGACCTACGAGCAGTACTTC,CSARFSGTYEQYF
TRBJ2-7,.,TRBV12-3/TRBV12-4,TRBD2,TGTGCCAGCAGTTTATACCGACTAGCGGGGGGGAGGTCCTACGAGCAGTACTTC,CASSLYRLAGGRSYEQYF
TRBJ2-1,many,TRBV7-9,.,TGTGCCAGCGCGGAGAGGGGACCGGCGGTCTTC,CASAERGPAVF
TRBJ2-6,.,TRBV20-1,.,TGCAGTACGGCTCGGGGCTCTGGGGCCAACGTCCTGACTTTC,CSTARGSGANVLTF
TRBJ2-7,many,TRBV4-2,TRBD1,TGTGCCAGCAGCTCGAGACAGGGCCACGAGCAGTACTTC,CASSSRQGHEQYF
TRBJ1-6,many,TRBV4-3,TRBD1,TGCGCCAGCAGCCTCGAAGGTGACAGGGCGAATTCACCCCTCCACTTT,CASSLEGDRANSPLHF